The 28 T cell receptor beta chains listed next were all sequenced from one sample in a study of CD8+ T cells in alopecia areata (dated by TCRdb to about 2018). What this sample's treatment or condition label stands for: oral pan-JAK inhibitor, 5-10 mg twice daily. The library was made by the immunoSEQ multiplex PCR assay. RNA was extracted from all samples and reverse transcribed into cDNA, which served as template for TCR sequencing. The source is immuneACCESS, and TCRdb retained only in-frame sequences with V and J called. Part of the clones is not carried over; for the studies checked, unresolved V genes explain less than half of this, and the remainder is unexplained. Within this sample are about 270,000 clones, with 50% to 75% of them counted one time only. Of the sample, 0.75% to 0.95% falls within the top ten clones. The material sequenced was CD4+ T cells sorted from blood, taken around week 52, from a patient treated with tofacitinib. These receptors originate from a human donor with alopecia areata.

The V and J genes are TRBV7-6 and TRBJ1-5, with D perhaps TRBD1 (6 bases). The V and J ends lost 2 bases and 2 bases respectively, with 10 bases between them. Looked up from germline, CDR1 is SGHVS and CDR2 is FNYEAQ. The CDR3 totals 15 residues. CDR3 nucleotides: TGTGCCAGCAGCTTAAGGGGGATCGGCAATCAGCCCCAGCATTTT. Translation gives CASSLRGIGNQPQHF.

The chain uses TRBV30 and TRBJ1-5; the D is unclear. The CDR3 has 15 residues. CDR1 is GTSNPN and CDR2 is SVGIG in the germline V gene (reference sequence). Trimming left V 1 base short and J 2 bases short, with 12 bases between. CDR3 sequence: CAWSAPGSGNQPQHF. The CDR3 nucleotides are TGTGCCTGGAGTGCACCGGGAAGCGGCAATCAGCCCCAGCATTTT.

CDR3 in DNA: TGTGCCTCTCACGCGGGGAGTCACTACGAGCAGTACTTC. This translates into CASHAGSHYEQYF. The V gene is TRBV2, the J gene TRBJ2-7, with a weak D call TRBD2 (6 bases). This CDR3 is built from 13 residues. V dropped 11 bases and J dropped 3 bases, with 17 bases sitting between them. Looked up from germline, CDR1 is SNHLY and CDR2 is FYNNEI.

This clone was picked up a small number of times. The rearrangement links TRBV7-2 to TRBJ2-1; 7 nucleotides match TRBD1. The germline CDR1 and CDR2 sequences are SGHTA and FQGNSA. V dropped 5 bases and J dropped 0; count of bases not matched to a gene: 4. The CDR3 extends over 15 amino acids. The DNA of the CDR3 is TGTGCCAGCAGCGGGGACAGCCGCTCCTACAATGAGCAGTTCTTC. Protein sequence: CASSGDSRSYNEQFF.

The chain employs TRBV25-1 and TRBJ1-3; 9 bases are a match to TRBD1. The V gene's germline CDR1 is MGHDK and CDR2 SYGVNS. The ends lost 4 bases at V and 3 bases at J; junction bases unmatched: 4. The CDR3 contains 15 residues. This CDR3 reads CASSVRDRDGNTIYF. The CDR3 DNA reads as TGTGCCAGCAGTGTCCGGGACAGGGATGGAAACACCATATATTTT.

The chain combines TRBV5-1 with TRBJ2-7; D is unresolved. With 0 bases removed from V and 2 bases from J, the gap between germline ends came to 0 bases. CDR3 size: 11 residues. CDR1 and CDR2 from the germline V gene are SGHRS and YFSETQ. The chain's CDR3 is CASSLAYEQYF. The CDR3 DNA reads TGCGCCAGCAGCTTGGCCTACGAGCAGTACTTC.

The chain employs TRBV27 and TRBJ1-1, with D maybe TRBD1 (6 bases). Deletions cut 3 bases from V and 7 bases from J, with 9 bases between. The CDR3 sequence is 12 residues long. Looked up from germline, CDR1 is MNHEY and CDR2 is SMNVEV (reference sequence). CDR3 region: CASSFRGGEAFF. DNA of the CDR3: TGTGCCAGCAGTTTCAGGGGCGGTGAAGCTTTCTTT.

Points on this clone: In the same sample, other DNA sequences code for this CDR3. The chain couples TRBV20-1 to TRBJ1-1; 7 bases are shared with TRBD1. Germline trimming cut 5 bases from V and 5 bases from J; bases unmatched to any gene: 2. The CDR3 is 11 residues long. The germline V gene has CDR1 DFQATT and CDR2 SNEGSKA (reference sequence). In DNA form, the CDR3 reads TGCAGTGCTTCAGGGGGTACTGAAGCTTTCTTT. It specifies CSASGGTEAFF.

This clone occurred a few times. This chain joins TRBV29-1 and TRBJ2-1; a weak D match, TRBD2 (7 bases). This CDR3 has 14 amino acids. V shed 4 bases and J shed 4 bases, with 14 bases lying between them. Germline values: CDR1 SQVTM, CDR2 ANQGSEA. CDR3 nucleotides: TGCAGCGTTGTTCGGGGGGCAGGATACAATGAGCAGTTCTTC. This encodes CSVVRGAGYNEQFF.

The J gene is TRBJ2-1, the V gene TRBV5-1, with 7 positions matching TRBD2. Germline CDR1 is SGHRS and CDR2 is YFSETQ. This CDR3 is 17 amino acids long. J gave up 4 bases and V 0 bases, and 10 bases lay outside the gene matches. In nucleotides, the CDR3 is TGCGCCAGCAGCTTGGCCGGCAATAGCGGGCCGTACAATGAGCAGTTCTTC. Protein product: CASSLAGNSGPYNEQFF.

The V call is TRBV30, the J call TRBJ2-1; 8 nucleotides line up with TRBD1. Looked up from germline, CDR1 is GTSNPN and CDR2 is SVGIG (reference sequence). This CDR3 contains 13 residues. In DNA, the CDR3 is TGTGCTGGATGGACAGGGTATAGGGATGAGCAGTTCTTC. Translated: CAGWTGYRDEQFF.

The rearrangement joins TRBV4-3 to TRBJ1-5; TRBD1 might be the D (6 bases). The CDR3 is made up of 14 amino acids. Trimming stripped 1 base from V and 6 bases from J, with 10 bases between. Germline V CDR1 and CDR2: LGHNA, YSLEER. The CDR3 sequence is CASSQVGRGQPQHF. In DNA form, the CDR3 reads TGCGCCAGCAGCCAAGTCGGCAGGGGTCAGCCCCAGCATTTT.

A few counts support this clone. The genes are TRBV2 and TRBJ1-5; 7 bases agree with TRBD1. The CDR3 runs 15 residues. Germline CDR1 SNHLY, CDR2 FYNNEI. J lost 2 bases, V lost 3 bases, and 4 bases had no gene match. CDR3 nucleotides: TGTGCCAGCAGTGACGGAAGGGGGCGCAATCAGCCCCAGCATTTT. This codes for CASSDGRGRNQPQHF.

V and J are TRBV4-1 and TRBJ2-7; TRBD1 or TRBD2 may be the D gene (5 bases each). The germline CDR1 and CDR2 sequences are MGHRA and YSYEKL. Trimming took 5 bases from V and 1 from J, leaving 12 bases between them. The CDR3 is 14 residues long. The CDR3 nucleotides read TGCGCCAGCAGCTACCGGGACGAGTCCTACGAGCAGTACTTC. The encoded protein is CASSYRDESYEQYF.

The chain combines TRBV23-1 with TRBJ2-5; no reliable D call. TRBV23-1 is an ORF; its function is uncertain. The CDR3 loop spans 14 amino acids. The germline V and J ends were trimmed by 9 bases and 0 bases, with 14 bases remaining between them. CDR3 protein: CASAGPANQETQYF. As DNA, the CDR3 is TGCGCCAGTGCTGGGCCAGCGAACCAAGAGACCCAGTACTTC.

The chain couples TRBV10-2 to TRBJ2-7, with TRBD1 matching over 7 bases. CDR1 WSHSY and CDR2 SAAADI come from the germline V gene. Trimming at V came to 6 bases and at J to 0 bases, leaving 8 bases not matched to a gene. The CDR3 has 15 amino acids. The CDR3 reads CASSFTGVSSYEQYF. For the CDR3, the DNA is TGCGCCAGCAGCTTTACAGGGGTCAGCTCCTACGAGCAGTACTTC.

This clone was counted between two and nine times. The genes are TRBV6-6 and TRBJ2-7; no firm D call. V was shortened by 2 bases and J by 6 bases, with 8 bases between the two germline ends. The CDR3 covers 12 residues. From germline, CDR1 is MNHNY and CDR2 SVGAGI (reference sequence). As DNA, the CDR3 is TGTGCCAGCAGTTACCCGGAAGGCGAGCAGTACTTC. It specifies CASSYPEGEQYF.

V usage is TRBV27 and J usage is TRBJ2-7; TRBD1 agrees at 10 bases. J was trimmed by 1 base and V by 8 bases; bases with no gene match: 5. CDR1 is MNHEY and CDR2 is SMNVEV in the germline V gene (reference sequence). This CDR3 spans 14 amino acids. CDR3 sequence (DNA): TGTGCCAGCGGCCGACAGGGGGCATCCTACGAGCAGTACTTC. Translated: CASGRQGASYEQYF.

The V and J genes are TRBV7-2 and TRBJ2-2, with a possible D match to TRBD1 (6 bases). The CDR3 is 15 residues long. From germline, CDR1 is SGHTA and CDR2 FQGNSA. The ends were cut back, 7 bases at V and 0 bases at J, with 12 bases in the middle. CDR3 amino acids: CASIQGTTNTGELFF. CDR3 coding DNA: TGTGCCAGCATCCAAGGGACAACGAACACCGGGGAGCTGTTTTTT.

The rearrangement joins TRBV9 to TRBJ1-1; 7 nucleotides match TRBD1. This CDR3 has 13 amino acids. V lost 4 bases, J lost 4 bases, and 4 bases stayed unmatched. From germline, CDR1 is SGDLS and CDR2 YYNGEE. CDR3 nucleotides: TGTGCCAGCAGCCAGGGGGGGAGCACTGAAGCTTTCTTT. This translates into CASSQGGSTEAFF. Using reference TRBV9 and TRBJ1-1 for the parts outside the CDR3, the full variable domain is DSGVTQTPKHLITATGQRVTLRCSPRSGDLSVYWYQQSLDQGLQFLIQYYNGEERAKGNILERFSAQQFPDLHSELNLSSLELGDSALYFCASSQGGSTEAFFGQGTRLTVV.

The chain is built from TRBV6-6 and TRBJ1-5; tentative D call: TRBD1 (6 bases). V gave up 5 bases and J gave up 1 base, with 9 bases separating them. CDR1 and CDR2 (germline): MNHNY, SVGAGI (reference sequence). The CDR3 extends over 14 amino acids. CDR3 nucleotide sequence: TGTGCCAGCAGTCCGAGGGGGAGCAATCAGCCCCAGCATTTT. Translation gives CASSPRGSNQPQHF.

V gene TRBV4-1 combines with J gene TRBJ2-5; D ambiguous. Germline lookup yields CDR1 MGHRA and CDR2 YSYEKL. Trimming cost V 5 bases and J 4 bases, with 8 bases left between them. The CDR3 consists of 12 residues. The CDR3 spells CASSVIGETQYF. The CDR3, as DNA: TGCGCCAGCAGCGTTATCGGAGAGACCCAGTACTTC.

This clone was detected only once. This sequence joins TRBV7-3 and TRBJ1-5, with D perhaps matching TRBD1 (5 bases). Between the trimmed V and J ends, which lost 5 bases and 2 bases, there was a span of 10 bases. CDR1 and CDR2 (germline): SGHTA, FQGTGA. The CDR3 loop spans 14 amino acids. The CDR3 DNA reads TGTGCCAGCAGCGAGAGAGGGGGCAATCAGCCCCAGCATTTT. Its translation: CASSERGGNQPQHF.

The J gene is TRBJ1-6, the V gene TRBV4-3, with TRBD1 as a possible D gene (5 bases). Trimming left V 4 bases short and J 6 bases short, with 16 bases between. CDR1 is LGHNA and CDR2 is YSLEER in the germline V gene. This CDR3 is 16 amino acids long. Written as DNA, the CDR3 is TGCGCCAGCAGCCGTGGCGGGGCAGCGCCTAATTCACCCCTCCACTTT. It specifies CASSRGGAAPNSPLHF.

The CDR3 nucleotides read TGTGCCAGCAGCTTAGTAGGTCGGACCTACGAGCAGTACTTC. It is translated as CASSLVGRTYEQYF. V is TRBV7-2 and J is TRBJ2-7; D gene uncertain. CDR3 length: 14 amino acids. In germline, CDR1 is SGHTA, CDR2 FQGNSA. V gave up 1 base and J gave up 2 bases, with 9 bases separating them.

This clone was seen more than once but under ten times. The rearrangement joins TRBV10-3 to TRBJ2-7; 14 nucleotides align to TRBD2. The trim removed 8 bases at V and 6 bases at J, leaving 3 bases unmatched. Germline assignment: CDR1 ENHRY and CDR2 SYGVKD. This CDR3 has 13 amino acids. CDR3 coding DNA: TGTGCCATCGGACTAGCGGGGGGTCGCGAGCAGTACTTC. Residues: CAIGLAGGREQYF.

This sequence joins TRBV30 and TRBJ1-1; D gene uncertain. Germline CDR1 reads GTSNPN; CDR2 reads SVGIG (reference sequence). This CDR3 comprises 13 residues. V lost 4 bases and J 1 base, leaving 10 bases between the germline ends. For the CDR3, the DNA is TGTGCCTGGAAAATTGGAGCGAACACTGAAGCTTTCTTT. This encodes CAWKIGANTEAFF.

CDR3 loop: CSVAGGGPSDTQYF. CDR3 bases: TGCAGCGTTGCTGGGGGGGGGCCGTCTGATACGCAGTATTTT. The J gene is TRBJ2-3, the V gene TRBV29-1; D is perhaps TRBD2 (7 bases). V was clipped by 4 bases and J by 6 bases, with 17 bases between them. The CDR3 consists of 14 residues. CDR1 and CDR2 from the germline V gene are SQVTM and ANQGSEA.